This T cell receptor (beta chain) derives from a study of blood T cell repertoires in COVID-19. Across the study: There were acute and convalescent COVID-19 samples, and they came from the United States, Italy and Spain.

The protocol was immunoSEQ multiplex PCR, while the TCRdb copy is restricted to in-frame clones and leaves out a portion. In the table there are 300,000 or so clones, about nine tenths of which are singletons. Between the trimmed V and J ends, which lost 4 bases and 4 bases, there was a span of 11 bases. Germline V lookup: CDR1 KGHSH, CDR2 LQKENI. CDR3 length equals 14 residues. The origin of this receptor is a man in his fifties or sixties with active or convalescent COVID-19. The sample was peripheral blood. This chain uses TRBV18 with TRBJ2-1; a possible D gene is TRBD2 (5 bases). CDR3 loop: CASSRREEYNEQFF. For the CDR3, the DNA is TGTGCCAGCTCACGACGGGAAGAATACAATGAGCAGTTCTTC.